These 11 T cell receptor beta chains originate from one sample sequenced in a study of CD8+CD57+ T cells in acquired aplastic anemia. CDR3 and TCR beta VDJ profiling relied on a genomic DNA template. TCRdb used MiXCR to reprocess the reads, holding one entry per CDR3 protein. The sample consists of a few hundred thousand distinct CDR3 sequences, about a third of them appearing once. The specimen was sorted CD4+, CD8+, or CD8+CD57+ T cells (not recorded which) from PBMCs. The receptors derive from a human donor in good health, serving as a control.

The J gene is TRBJ2-5, the V gene TRBV19; 7 bases agree with TRBD1. The CDR3 contains 12 residues. Per the germline V gene, CDR1 is LNHDA and CDR2 is SQIVND (reference sequence). Losses at the gene ends were 3 bases for V and 11 bases for J; bases not matched to a gene: 6. The CDR3 is CASSMKTGMQYF. CDR3 nucleotides: TGTGCCAGTAGTATGAAGACAGGGATGCAGTACTTC.

V usage is TRBV6-2 or TRBV6-3 and J usage is TRBJ2-1; 8 bases agree with TRBD2. Germline V gives CDR1 MNHEY, CDR2 SVGEGT. V gave up 6 bases and J gave up 7 bases; unmatched junction bases: 8. The length of the CDR3 is 14 residues. The CDR3, as DNA: TGTGCCAGCAGGTCAATAGCGGGGAATAATGAGCAGTTCTTC. Its translation: CASRSIAGNNEQFF.

V is TRBV12-3 or TRBV12-4 and J is TRBJ1-1, with a possible D match to TRBD1 (5 bases). The V end was cut by 5 bases, the J end by 4 bases, with 14 bases between. This CDR3 is built from 14 residues. CDR3 in DNA: TGTGCCAGCAGTCGGCCCTTCCAGGGCACTGAAGCTTTCTTT. Translating gives CASSRPFQGTEAFF.

This clonotype was seen ten or more times. The CDR3 sequence: CASSVGLGRWPQHF. The CDR3 coding sequence is TGTGCCAGCAGCGTAGGCCTGGGGCGCTGGCCCCAGCATTTT. The chain links TRBV9 to TRBJ1-5, with D possibly being TRBD1 (5 bases). This CDR3 comprises 14 residues. V dropped 0 bases and J dropped 9 bases, with 13 bases sitting between them. Per germline, CDR1 SGDLS and CDR2 YYNGEE. Full variable domain (remainder filled in from reference TRBV9 and TRBJ1-5): DSGVTQTPKHLITATGQRVTLRCSPRSGDLSVYWYQQSLDQGLQFLIQYYNGEERAKGNILERFSAQQFPDLHSELNLSSLELGDSALYFCASSVGLGRWPQHFGDGTRLSIL.

Regarding this clonotype: The conserved phenylalanine or tryptophan is not found at the CDR3 terminus, so this likely reflects a read error. The DNA is left out, because the CDR3 cannot be placed on it with certainty; the CDR3 is given as TCRdb lists it. The chain's CDR3 is CASSLGLGQGAFGGYTS. The chain is built from TRBV11-1 and TRBJ1-2; the DNA was not used to check the table's D call, TRBD1. The CDR3 length equals 17 residues, ends included. CDR1 and CDR2 from the germline V gene are SGHAT and FQDESV (reference sequence).

Remarks on this clonotype: Sequence at one end of the junction differs from germline and may be a read error. The rearrangement links TRBV29-1 to TRBJ1-4, with a weak D call TRBD1 (6 bases). The CDR3 extends over 14 amino acids. Looked up from germline, CDR1 is SQVTM and CDR2 is ANQGSEA. CDR3 DNA: TGCAGCGGATCTTTAGGGGGGGGTAATGAAGAACTGTTTTTT. Its translation is CSGSLGGGNEELFF.

J is TRBJ2-1 and V is TRBV5-1, with D perhaps assigned TRBD1 or TRBD2 (6 bases each). Deletions cut 3 bases from V and 4 bases from J, with 23 bases between. This CDR3 contains 18 residues. Germline CDR1 reads SGHRS; CDR2 reads YFSETQ. The CDR3 reads CASSWGDIRGRIYNEQFF. The DNA for the CDR3 is TGCGCCAGCAGCTGGGGGGACATTCGAGGCCGAATATACAATGAGCAGTTCTTC.

This rearrangement joins TRBV7-6 to TRBJ1-1; maybe TRBD1 (5 bases). The germline V gene encodes CDR1 SGHVS and CDR2 FNYEAQ. The germline V and J ends were trimmed by 6 bases and 10 bases, with 12 bases remaining between them. CDR3 length: 11 amino acids. CDR3 region: CASRGGDGAFF. In nucleotides, the CDR3 is TGTGCCAGCAGGGGGGGGGACGGAGCTTTCTTT.

This clonotype was observed at least ten times. CDR3 residues: CASSLETALASNSPLHF. The CDR3 DNA follows: TGTGCCAGCAGCTTGGAGACAGCACTCGCCTCTAATTCACCCCTCCACTTT. The rearrangement links TRBV5-4 to TRBJ1-6, with D possibly TRBD1 on 5 matching bases. V was shortened by 0 bases and J by 6 bases, with 16 bases between the two germline ends. The CDR3 spans 17 residues. CDR1 and CDR2 from the germline V gene are SGHNT and YYREEE (reference sequence).

The sample holds a few counts of this clonotype. CDR3 protein: CASTLTLSSYNSPLHF. CDR3 bases: TGTGCCAGCACATTAACGTTGAGCTCCTATAATTCACCCCTCCACTTT. This chain uses TRBV6-1 with TRBJ1-6; D ambiguous. This CDR3 region has 16 residues. V was pared by 7 bases and J by 0 bases, with 13 bases between. Germline CDR1 MNHNS, CDR2 SASEGT.

Turning to this clonotype: A read error may be the cause here, since a much bigger clone is one base away. The V call is TRBV19, the J call TRBJ1-1, with unresolved D. Germline V gene lookup returns CDR1 LNHDA and CDR2 SQIVND (reference sequence). The CDR3 runs 11 residues. Here the CDR3 reads CASMGATGAFF. The CDR3 coding sequence is TGTGCCAGTATGGGCGCCACTGGAGCTTTCTTT.